This T cell receptor (beta chain) was sequenced in a study of blood T cell repertoires in COVID-19. Study background: Researchers got acute and convalescent COVID-19 samples from the United States, Italy and Spain. Sources were T cells, B-cell-depleted T cells, or PBMCs; the material itself was cDNA or gDNA.

The CDR3 contains 15 residues. Looked up from germline, CDR1 is LNHDA and CDR2 is SQIVND (reference sequence). V gave up 3 bases and J gave up 4 bases; unmatched junction bases: 7. Original handling: From reference gene primer amplification, estimates of nucleated cell counts were derived. The assay was immunoSEQ multiplex PCR, and TCRdb's table has in-frame clones only and misses some. V and J calls and clone size are copied from that table; D and trimming were computed from the DNA. The repertoire holds 98,000 or so clones, with about 88% as singletons. The sequenced sample was peripheral blood. The rearrangement links TRBV19 to TRBJ2-5; TRBD1 matches at 8 bases. The clonotype comes from a human donor in a cohort sampled during active COVID-19. For the CDR3, the DNA is TGTGCCAGTAGTATTATGGGACAGGTTGGAGAGACCCAGTACTTC. The encoded protein is CASSIMGQVGETQYF. Using reference TRBV19 and TRBJ2-5 for the parts outside the CDR3, the full variable domain is DGGITQSPKYLFRKEGQNVTLSCEQNLNHDAMYWYRQDPGQGLRLIYYSQIVNDFQKGDIAEGYSVSREKKESFPLTVTSAQKNPTAFYLCASSIMGQVGETQYFGPGTRLLVL.